This T cell receptor beta chain stems from a study of blood T cell repertoires in COVID-19. Across the study: Specimens from acute and convalescent COVID-19 originated in the United States, Italy and Spain.

Per the original data handling: By means of reference gene primer amplification, nucleated cell counts were estimated. Profiling relied on immunoSEQ multiplex PCR, and the TCRdb table lists in-frame clones only, not all of them. The D gene and trimming were derived from the DNA, and the V and J assignments and clone size from that table. The sample carries roughly 250,000 clones, about 87% recorded once. V trimming: 6 bases; J trimming: 1 base; junction bases outside the gene matches: 6. Germline lookup yields CDR1 SQVTM and CDR2 ANQGSEA. The CDR3 loop spans 15 amino acids. This clone has a handful of counts. Assignment of participants to cohorts was predicated upon participant-reported clinical history.

This TCR came from a man aged 45-65 years who had been exposed to COVID-19. The specimen was PBMCs or T cells enriched from blood (not recorded which). This chain joins TRBV29-1 and TRBJ1-1; 12 positions match TRBD1. Here the CDR3 reads CSVTGTGGRNTEAFF. In DNA, the CDR3 is TGCAGCGTCACCGGGACAGGGGGCCGGAACACTGAAGCTTTCTTT.